This T cell receptor (beta chain) was recorded in a study of shared clonotypes between healthy human individuals. CD45RO-negative CD8 cells positively selected for CCR7 made up the naive population, which excluded terminally differentiated effector memory CD45RA+ cells. The CDR3 covers 15 residues. In germline, CDR1 is SGHTA, CDR2 FQGNSA. J was trimmed by 5 bases and V by 5 bases; bases with no gene match: 5. Assay: immunoSEQ multiplex PCR; the TCRdb copy retains only in-frame clones and omits some. The sample lists roughly 770,000 clones, around 96% occurring once. This sequence originates from a man aged 30 to 45 in good health. The chain carries TRBV7-2 and TRBJ2-1; 11 nucleotides match TRBD2. Specimen: naive CD8+ T cells sorted from blood. As DNA, the CDR3 is TGTGCCAGCAGCCCCGGGACTAGCGGCAACAATGAGCAGTTCTTC. Protein product: CASSPGTSGNNEQFF.